These 16 T cell receptor beta chains were sequenced from one sample in a study of spatial heterogeneity in lung cancer. Indicated time point: sample taken at primary tumor resection. No cell sorting; template was whole RNA from tumor, lung tissue or PBMC. MiXCR, run by TCRdb on the 5' RACE reads, gives a single entry per CDR3 protein. The profile covers about 26,000 distinct CDR3 sequences, with 9.5% to 15% appearing a single time and less than 30% taken by the ten largest. The sequences come from PBMCs, collected at surgery. The receptors shown here come from a female donor with early-stage non-small cell lung cancer.

This clonotype was counted many times. The rearrangement joins TRBV12-3 or TRBV12-4 to TRBJ2-7; possibly TRBD1 for D (5 bases). The CDR3 sequence is 13 residues long. V was trimmed by 3 bases and J by 5 bases, leaving 11 bases between them. Written as DNA, the CDR3 is TGTGCCAGCAGTTTTTTAGGGGCGGACGAGCAGTACTTC. Translation: CASSFLGADEQYF.

This clonotype showed up many times. V and J are TRBV6-1 and TRBJ2-2, with 12 positions matching TRBD2. Germline assignment: CDR1 MNHNS and CDR2 SASEGT. Losses at the gene ends were 4 bases for V and 3 bases for J; bases not matched to a gene: 0. This CDR3 is built from 15 residues. The CDR3 spells CASSGTSGDTGELFF. DNA for the CDR3: TGTGCCAGCAGTGGGACTAGCGGGGACACCGGGGAGCTGTTTTTT.

This clonotype was picked up many times. The V call is TRBV20-1, the J call TRBJ2-7, with TRBD1 matching over 7 bases. Germline V gene data show CDR1 as DFQATT and CDR2 as SNEGSKA (reference sequence). Trimming removed 0 bases from V and 3 bases from J; junction bases left unmatched: 5. The CDR3 covers 14 residues. Written as DNA, the CDR3 is TGCAGTGCTAGAGAACCGGGACAGTTCTACGAGCAGTACTTC. Its protein is CSAREPGQFYEQYF.

DNA for the CDR3: TGTGCCAGCAGCGTAGGGCCCCTAGAAGAGACCCAGTACTTC. Residues: CASSVGPLEETQYF. The V gene is TRBV9, the J gene TRBJ2-5; D call uncertain. The CDR3 length is 14 residues. With 0 bases removed from V and 3 bases from J, the gap between germline ends came to 9 bases. Germline V gene lookup returns CDR1 SGDLS and CDR2 YYNGEE.

In this sample, this clonotype turned up many times. This chain joins TRBV5-6 and TRBJ2-5; D unclear. V gave up 1 base and J gave up 5 bases, with 3 bases separating them. CDR3 size: 11 residues. The germline CDR1 and CDR2 sequences are SGHDT and YYEEEE. In DNA form, the CDR3 reads TGTGCCAGCAGCTTGTTTGAGACCCAGTACTTC. It specifies CASSLFETQYF.

The chain employs TRBV14 and TRBJ1-1, with D possibly TRBD1 on 6 matching bases. With 0 bases removed from V and 2 bases from J, the gap between germline ends came to 13 bases. Germline V gives CDR1 SGHDN, CDR2 FVKESK. The CDR3 runs to 16 residues. CDR3 sequence reads: CASSQDGNRANTEAFF. Written as DNA, the CDR3 is TGTGCCAGCAGCCAAGATGGGAACAGGGCCAACACTGAAGCTTTCTTT.

The rearrangement links TRBV7-2 to TRBJ2-7, with 11 bases lining up with TRBD2. The V gene end was trimmed by 1 base and the J gene end by 5 bases; junction bases not matched to a gene: 7. There are 16 residues in the CDR3. Germline CDR1 is SGHTA and CDR2 is FQGNSA. CDR3 protein: CASSLDSGRARNEQYF. The CDR3 DNA follows: TGTGCCAGCAGCTTAGATAGCGGGAGGGCCCGGAACGAGCAGTACTTC.

The chain couples TRBV19 to TRBJ2-7; 11 bases map to TRBD1. The CDR3 runs to 15 residues. The V gene's germline CDR1 is LNHDA and CDR2 SQIVND (reference sequence). The ends lost 2 bases at V and 2 bases at J; junction bases unmatched: 2. The CDR3 loop is CASSISGQGAYEQYF. CDR3 in DNA: TGTGCCAGTAGTATATCGGGACAGGGGGCCTACGAGCAGTACTTC.

Many counts were recorded for this clonotype. The V gene is TRBV27, the J gene TRBJ1-4; 8 nucleotides match TRBD1. The V gene's germline CDR1 is MNHEY and CDR2 SMNVEV (reference sequence). The CDR3 sequence is 13 residues long. V lost 3 bases to trimming and J lost 13 bases; unmatched junction nucleotides: 7. The DNA for the CDR3 is TGTGCCAGCAGTTTGCCAGGGGGCGAAGTACTGTTTTTT. Its translation is CASSLPGGEVLFF.

This clonotype has ten or more counts. The chain joins TRBV5-6 to TRBJ2-7; 9 nucleotides line up with TRBD2. Germline-derived CDR1 and CDR2 are SGHDT and YYEEEE. With V trimmed by 0 bases and J by 7 bases, 5 bases remained unmatched. The CDR3 is 14 amino acids. The CDR3 DNA is TGTGCCAGCAGCTTGGTAGGGCTAGCGGGAGAGCAGTACTTC. Protein sequence: CASSLVGLAGEQYF. The full variable domain, in which reference TRBV5-6 and TRBJ2-7 provide the parts outside the CDR3, is DAGVTQSPTHLIKTRGQQVTLRCSPKSGHDTVSWYQQALGQGPQFIFQYYEEEERQRGNFPDRFSGHQFPNYSSELNVNALLLGDSALYLCASSLVGLAGEQYFGPGTRLTVT.

This clonotype has a count of ten or more. The chain joins TRBV20-1 to TRBJ1-1, with D hard to call. Trimming removed 8 bases at V and 0 bases at J, with 16 bases between. Germline lookup yields CDR1 DFQATT and CDR2 SNEGSKA (reference sequence). CDR3 length: 14 amino acids. The CDR3 DNA sequence: TGCAGTCAGGCTGCGGGCCGAATGAACACTGAAGCTTTCTTT. It encodes CSQAAGRMNTEAFF.

This clonotype was found many times. The CDR3 bases are TGTGCCAGTAGTAGTTGGGGACAGTATAGCAATCAGCCCCAGCATTTT. Its protein is CASSSWGQYSNQPQHF. The chain combines TRBV19 with TRBJ1-5; 7 bases fit TRBD1. The CDR3 is 16 residues long. CDR1 is LNHDA and CDR2 is SQIVND in the germline V gene (reference sequence). Trimming cost V 4 bases and J 0 bases; bases outside gene matches: 6.

The chain uses TRBV11-2 and TRBJ2-2; D call uncertain. Germline assignment: CDR1 SGHAT and CDR2 FQNNGV. The CDR3 loop spans 14 amino acids. The ends were cut back, 7 bases at V and 7 bases at J, with 16 bases in the middle. In DNA form, the CDR3 reads TGTGCCAGCAACTCGCTCTCGGGTATCGGGGAGCTGTTTTTT. Translating gives CASNSLSGIGELFF.

Ten or more counts support this clonotype. The chain joins TRBV3-1 to TRBJ1-4; D remains ambiguous. The germline gives CDR1 LGHDT, CDR2 YNNKEL (reference sequence). This CDR3 contains 14 residues. Trimming took 4 bases from V and 8 from J, leaving 14 bases between them. The CDR3 here is CASSPDISSEKLFF. CDR3 bases: TGTGCCAGCAGCCCAGACATTTCTTCCGAAAAACTGTTTTTT.

The chain combines TRBV19 with TRBJ2-3; D is tentatively TRBD1 or TRBD2 (5 bases each). CDR1 is LNHDA and CDR2 is SQIVND in the germline V gene (reference sequence). This CDR3 contains 15 residues. Trimming left V 5 bases short and J 6 bases short, with 18 bases between. This chain's CDR3 is CASSFGKKGWDTQYF. DNA for the CDR3: TGTGCCAGTAGTTTCGGGAAGAAGGGGTGGGATACGCAGTATTTT.

This clonotype was seen a handful of times. The chain employs TRBV6-4 and TRBJ2-3; D is unresolved. Trimming cost V 2 bases and J 2 bases, with 8 bases left between them. The V gene's germline CDR1 is MRHNA and CDR2 SNTAGT. The CDR3 spans 14 residues. In DNA form, the CDR3 reads TGTGCCAGCAGTGACGGTCAGCTCACAGATACGCAGTATTTT. Protein sequence: CASSDGQLTDTQYF.